The 24 T cell receptor beta chains listed next were all sequenced from one sample in a study of T cell clonality in common variable immunodeficiency. Data came from immunoSEQ multiplex PCR; TCRdb stores just in-frame clones and leaves some out. The repertoire consists of about 52,000 clones, none detected only once. The sequencing sample was made of peripheral blood mononuclear cells. The receptors were gathered from a person between 18 and 69 years old in good health.

This clone was observed a handful of times. At one boundary the junction diverges from the germline segment, which might be a read error. Sequencing ends 3 residues short of the CDR3 end; the germline J gene provides the rest. The same CDR3 arises from other DNA sequences in this sample as well. V is TRBV30 and J is TRBJ1-3; the match to TRBD1 covers 7 bases. The CDR3 extends over 14 amino acids. CDR1 GTSNPN and CDR2 SVGIG come from the germline V gene (reference sequence). Partial CDR3 DNA: TGTGCCTGGAGTCCCGGGACAGCGGGAAACACT. Translated: CAWSPGTAGNT. In full, the CDR3 reads CAWSPGTAGNTIYF.

This clone was seen at least ten times. The read ends 3 residues before the CDR3 terminus; that terminus is restored from the germline J gene. This chain uses TRBV6-2 or TRBV6-3 with TRBJ2-3; 9 nucleotides match TRBD2. Germline V gene lookup returns CDR1 MNHEY and CDR2 SVGEGT. With 6 bases clipped from V and 6 bases from J, the junction kept 7 bases outside the gene matches. CDR3 length: 14 amino acids. Partial CDR3 DNA: TGTGCCAGCAGGCTAGCGGGGATTGTGGATACG. It encodes CASRLAGIVDT. The CDR3, in full, reads CASRLAGIVDTQYF.

The sample holds many counts of this clone. The read finishes 3 residues shy of the CDR3 end, and the germline J gene is used to complete it. This chain uses TRBV6-4 with TRBJ2-2, with D possibly being TRBD2 (7 bases). Per the germline V gene, CDR1 is MRHNA and CDR2 is SNTAGT. The CDR3 is 14 amino acids. V was shortened by 3 bases and J by 3 bases, with 8 bases between the two germline ends. CDR3: CASSEGGDTGELFF. The covered CDR3 bases are TGTGCCAGCAGTGAAGGGGGGGACACCGGGGAG.

At least ten counts were recorded for this clone. The sequence runs out 3 residues before the end of the CDR3; the remainder is reconstructed from the germline J gene. The gene calls are TRBV19 and TRBJ2-7, with 8 bases aligning to TRBD2. Looked up from germline, CDR1 is LNHDA and CDR2 is SQIVND (reference sequence). J gave up 3 bases and V 4 bases, and 8 bases lay outside the gene matches. The CDR3 extends over 15 amino acids. CDR3 residues: CASSRHSSGSYEQYF. The part of the CDR3 DNA that was read is TGTGCCAGTAGTAGACACAGCAGCGGGAGCTACGAG.

This clone appeared a few times. The CDR3 end lies 3 residues beyond the end of the read and is filled in from the germline J gene. The chain is built from TRBV19 and TRBJ1-2, with D unclear. CDR1 is LNHDA and CDR2 is SQIVND in the germline V gene (reference sequence). Trimming took 2 bases from V and 3 from J, leaving 13 bases between them. This CDR3 has 15 amino acids. The CDR3 sequence: CASSIRTEGYYGYTF. The CDR3 bases that were read are TGTGCCAGTAGTATAAGAACCGAAGGGTACTATGGC. The whole variable domain, filled in from reference TRBV19 and TRBJ1-2, reads DGGITQSPKYLFRKEGQNVTLSCEQNLNHDAMYWYRQDPGQGLRLIYYSQIVNDFQKGDIAEGYSVSREKKESFPLTVTSAQKNPTAFYLCASSIRTEGYYGYTFGSGTRLTVV.

This clone has a count of ten or more. The CDR3 end lies 3 residues beyond the end of the read and is filled in from the germline J gene. This chain links TRBV30 with TRBJ2-7; possible D gene TRBD1, 6 bases. V was shortened by 4 bases and J by 2 bases, with 15 bases between the two germline ends. CDR1 GTSNPN and CDR2 SVGIG come from the germline V gene (reference sequence). The CDR3 spans 14 residues. CDR3 amino acids: CAWTPRDTAYEQYF. CDR3 DNA (partial): TGTGCCTGGACCCCCCGGGACACCGCCTACGAG.

This clone was counted at least ten times. The CDR3 goes on 3 residues after the read ends, and that part is filled in from the germline J gene. The chain combines TRBV30 with TRBJ2-7; 7 positions match TRBD2. The CDR3 extends over 12 amino acids. The germline V gene encodes CDR1 GTSNPN and CDR2 SVGIG (reference sequence). After removal of 2 bases from V and 6 bases from J, the junction contained 4 bases not matched to a gene. Incomplete CDR3 DNA: TGTGCCTGGAGTCGACTAGCTGGCGAG. Its translation is CAWSRLAGE. The full CDR3 protein is CAWSRLAGEQYF.

On this clone itself: The CDR3 extends 3 residues past the end of the read, so its final part is completed from the germline J gene. The chain employs TRBV2 and TRBJ2-7; D remains unclear. Between the trimmed V and J ends, which lost 9 bases and 5 bases, there was a span of 20 bases. CDR3 length equals 14 residues. CDR1 and CDR2 from the germline V gene are SNHLY and FYNNEI. The DNA read from the CDR3 is TGTGCCAGTCTATCGGTCACAGCCAGAGACGAG. The encoded protein is CASLSVTARDE. The full-length CDR3 reads as CASLSVTARDEQYF.

This clone was seen at least ten times. The read halts 3 residues ahead of the CDR3 end, with the missing end drawn from the germline J gene. The genes are TRBV6-2 or TRBV6-3 and TRBJ1-3; D uncertain. This CDR3 is 15 amino acids long. Germline V lookup: CDR1 MNHEY, CDR2 SVGEGT. V lost 2 bases and J lost 0, with 8 bases in between. CDR3 protein: CASSYDTSSGNTIYF. CDR3 bases read: TGTGCCAGCAGTTACGATACCAGCTCTGGAAACACC.

This clone was picked up many times. The DNA ends 3 residues before the CDR3 does, and the rest of the CDR3 is filled in from the germline J gene. The chain joins TRBV29-1 to TRBJ2-7; 7 bases are a match to TRBD2. The CDR3 runs to 12 residues. Germline V gives CDR1 SQVTM, CDR2 ANQGSEA. V shed 3 bases, J shed 3 bases, and the junction held 2 bases outside the gene matches. This CDR3 is CSVERENYEQYF. Partial CDR3 DNA: TGCAGCGTTGAGCGGGAGAACTACGAG.

This clone was seen at least ten times. The DNA ends 3 residues before the CDR3 does, and the rest of the CDR3 is filled in from the germline J gene. The chain is built from TRBV5-1 and TRBJ1-2, with 9 bases fitting TRBD1. The CDR3 runs 15 residues. V gave up 5 bases and J gave up 0 bases; unmatched junction bases: 5. In germline, CDR1 is SGHRS, CDR2 YFSETQ. The CDR3 DNA, read in part, is TGCGCCAGCAGTGCCGGGACAGGGCCTAACTATGGC. Translated: CASSAGTGPNYG. Given in full, the CDR3 is CASSAGTGPNYGYTF.

Incomplete CDR3 DNA: TGTGCCAGTAGTGCTACAAGGGACACTGAA. Translating gives CASSATRDTE. The entire CDR3 is CASSATRDTEAFF. The chain links TRBV19 to TRBJ1-1; D is unclear. The read ends 3 residues shy of where the CDR3 ends; the end is completed using the germline J gene. CDR1 and CDR2 from the germline V gene are LNHDA and SQIVND (reference sequence). The CDR3 runs to 13 residues. The ends were cut back, 5 bases at V and 3 bases at J, with 10 bases in the middle.

This clone appeared many times. The read ends 3 residues before the CDR3 terminus; that terminus is restored from the germline J gene. This chain uses TRBV9 with TRBJ2-3, with TRBD2 matching 9 bases. V dropped 2 bases and J dropped 2; count of bases not matched to a gene: 3. From germline, CDR1 is SGDLS and CDR2 YYNGEE. This CDR3 contains 15 residues. The chain's CDR3 is CASSVGTSYTDTQYF. CDR3 DNA, as far as it was read: TGTGCCAGCAGCGTTGGGACTAGCTACACAGATACG.

A few counts support this clone. The read halts 3 residues ahead of the CDR3 end, with the missing end drawn from the germline J gene. V gene TRBV7-8 combines with J gene TRBJ2-5; D is possibly TRBD2 (5 bases). Germline V gene lookup returns CDR1 SGHVS and CDR2 FQNEAQ. CDR3 size: 14 residues. Trimming took off 3 bases at V and 2 bases at J, with 10 bases between the two ends. CDR3 bases read: TGTGCCAGCAGCTTCTCGGGGTTTCAAGAGACC. Its protein product is CASSFSGFQET. The entire CDR3 protein reads CASSFSGFQETQYF.

This clone was counted ten times or more. Sequencing ends 3 residues short of the CDR3 end; the germline J gene provides the rest. The chain carries TRBV7-2 and TRBJ1-2; perhaps TRBD1 as D (5 bases). The ends were cut back, 3 bases at V and 0 bases at J, with 11 bases in the middle. The CDR3 contains 15 residues. Germline-derived CDR1 and CDR2 are SGHTA and FQGNSA. The part of the CDR3 DNA that was read is TGTGCCAGCAGCTTGTCGACAGTTGCTAACTATGGC. Its translation: CASSLSTVANYG. The entire CDR3 protein reads CASSLSTVANYGYTF.

This clone was observed at least ten times. The DNA ends 3 residues before the CDR3 does, and the rest of the CDR3 is filled in from the germline J gene. This chain joins TRBV5-4 and TRBJ2-7, with 11 nucleotides matching TRBD1. The V segment lost 2 bases and the J segment 1 base; nucleotides outside the gene matches: 5. The germline V gene has CDR1 SGHNT and CDR2 YYREEE (reference sequence). This CDR3 comprises 16 residues. The CDR3: CASSFLDRGLSYEQYF. The part of the CDR3 DNA that was read is TGTGCCAGCAGCTTCTTGGACAGGGGGCTTTCCTACGAG.

Ten or more counts support this clone. The read gets to within 3 residues of the CDR3 end, and the germline J gene fills in the rest. This chain connects TRBV19 to TRBJ1-1; 8 positions match TRBD1. Trimming took 3 bases from V and 5 from J; bases not matched to a gene: 5. This CDR3 comprises 14 residues. From germline, CDR1 is LNHDA and CDR2 SQIVND (reference sequence). This CDR3 is CASSIQGAFTEAFF. The covered CDR3 bases are TGTGCCAGTAGTATCCAGGGGGCGTTTACTGAA.

This clone has a count of ten or more. The CDR3 DNA, read in part, is TGTGCCAGCAGCTTACGTCTAGGCACAGATACG. The encoded protein is CASSLRLGTDT. The whole CDR3 reads CASSLRLGTDTQYF. The chain carries TRBV7-3 and TRBJ2-3; D unresolved. The read finishes 3 residues shy of the CDR3 end, and the germline J gene is used to complete it. The CDR3 covers 14 residues. The germline V gene has CDR1 SGHTA and CDR2 FQGTGA. V dropped 2 bases and J dropped 1 base, with 7 bases sitting between them.

This clone came up many times. The read halts 3 residues ahead of the CDR3 end, with the missing end drawn from the germline J gene. The V gene is TRBV10-3, the J gene TRBJ1-4, with a tentative D call TRBD1 (6 bases). The ends were cut back, 0 bases at V and 6 bases at J, with 14 bases in the middle. Looked up from germline, CDR1 is ENHRY and CDR2 is SYGVKD. There are 16 residues in the CDR3. The CDR3 loop is CAISESLQGRDEKLFF. The part of the CDR3 DNA that was read is TGTGCCATCAGTGAGTCATTACAGGGCCGTGATGAAAAA.

As to this clone: The read terminates 3 residues ahead of where the CDR3 ends, so the germline J gene completes it. The gene calls are TRBV18 and TRBJ2-3; a possible D gene is TRBD1 (7 bases). This CDR3 is built from 16 residues. Looked up from germline, CDR1 is KGHSH and CDR2 is LQKENI. The sequenced CDR3 bases are TGTGCCAGCTCACCATTGATAGACAGGGAGGTTGAGACG. Translated: CASSPLIDREVET. In full, the CDR3 is CASSPLIDREVETQYF.

This clone was detected ten times or more. Read sequence stops 3 residues before the CDR3 end, and the germline J gene provides the missing end. The genes are TRBV5-1 and TRBJ1-6, with 7 bases aligning to TRBD1. Per the germline V gene, CDR1 is SGHRS and CDR2 is YFSETQ. V gave up 4 bases and J gave up 11 bases; unmatched junction bases: 12. This CDR3 has 15 amino acids. Partial CDR3 DNA: TGCGCCAGCAGCGCCGGACAGGCGGCGGGACCACCC. This encodes CASSAGQAAGPP. Given in full, the CDR3 is CASSAGQAAGPPLHF.

This clone was found many times. The read is 3 residues too short to cover the CDR3 end, so that end is filled in from the germline J gene. This rearrangement joins TRBV5-1 to TRBJ2-6; 9 bases line up with TRBD2. Germline CDR1 is SGHRS and CDR2 is YFSETQ. Trimming took 3 bases from V and 1 from J; bases not matched to a gene: 11. CDR3 length: 19 amino acids. The CDR3 loop reads CASSSEASGAPSGANVLTF. CDR3 DNA (partial): TGCGCCAGCAGCTCGGAGGCTAGCGGGGCCCCATCTGGGGCCAACGTC.

In its sample, this clone was seen a few times. The read terminates 3 residues ahead of where the CDR3 ends, so the germline J gene completes it. The chain couples TRBV19 to TRBJ1-3; no clear D gene. The CDR3 length is 13 residues. Germline V CDR1 and CDR2: LNHDA, SQIVND (reference sequence). The CDR3 DNA, read in part, is TGTGCCAGTAGTGGCCAGCCTCGCGGGGCC. This sequence encodes CASSGQPRGA. The entire CDR3 protein is CASSGQPRGAIYF.

This clone has ten or more counts. The CDR3 is cut off 3 residues early in the read; its end comes from the germline J gene. V gene TRBV9 combines with J gene TRBJ2-7; 10 bases match TRBD1. CDR1 is SGDLS and CDR2 is YYNGEE in the germline V gene. With V trimmed by 2 bases and J by 2 bases, 4 bases remained unmatched. There are 15 residues in the CDR3. The covered CDR3 bases are TGTGCCAGCAGCGTGGGACAGGGGTTCGCCTACGAG. As protein: CASSVGQGFAYE. The CDR3 as a whole reads CASSVGQGFAYEQYF.